Reported below is one T cell receptor beta chain. Its matching antigen is unknown. This specimen comes from a study of cytomegalovirus exposure and HLA in healthy donors. Overall study: An early data release held tens of millions of unique TCRs from HLA-typed donors.

J gave up 7 bases and V 6 bases, and 9 bases lay outside the gene matches. The CDR3 is 14 residues long. CDR1 is MDHEN, CDR2 SYDVKM, per germline. General study results and limits: The authors enumerated 180 or so TCR beta chains as linked to cytomegalovirus. A later analysis found common viral pathogens apparently linked to several of the most significant clusters. Judged likely to be a sequencing artifact was a cluster of highly shared sequence variants.

Vbeta (60) and Jbeta (13) primers were used in the PCR. Sequenced by immunoSEQ multiplex PCR; TCRdb stores in-frame clones only, minus some. Of about 220,000 clones in the sample, around 76% were seen once. The receptor comes from a man in his late teens or twenties in good health and CMV-seronegative. The chain carries TRBV28 and TRBJ1-5; TRBD1 matches 7 bases. Sequencing was carried out using PBMCs. The CDR3 DNA reads TGTGCCAGCAGCTCGACAGGGTTCCGACAGCCCCAGCATTTT. Translated: CASSSTGFRQPQHF.